Shown below are 10 T cell receptor beta chains from a single sample sequenced in a study of blood T cell repertoires in COVID-19. Sequencing was performed with immunoSEQ multiplex PCR; in TCRdb, only in-frame clones are kept and a portion is missing. In the table there are tens of thousands of clones, roughly 85% of which are singletons. The specimen sequenced was peripheral blood. The receptors come from a man aged 70-80 years in a cohort sampled during active COVID-19.

The rearrangement joins TRBV29-1 to TRBJ2-7; 9 positions match TRBD1. The CDR3 consists of 12 residues. Trimming at V came to 5 bases and at J to 7 bases, leaving 6 bases not matched to a gene. CDR1 and CDR2 (germline): SQVTM, ANQGSEA. The CDR3 reads CSVTGGMEEQYF. The CDR3 DNA reads TGCAGCGTTACAGGGGGCATGGAGGAGCAGTACTTC.

The chain combines TRBV4-1 with TRBJ2-7; 10 nucleotides agree with TRBD2. The CDR3 contains 15 residues. Germline V gene lookup returns CDR1 MGHRA and CDR2 YSYEKL. V lost 3 bases to trimming and J lost 1 base; unmatched junction nucleotides: 3. The CDR3 spells CASSHPTSGSYEQYF. For the CDR3, the DNA is TGCGCCAGCAGCCACCCGACTAGCGGGTCCTACGAGCAGTACTTC.

This clone was observed a few times. The CDR3 protein is CASSRRQGEDEQYF. CDR3 nucleotides: TGTGCCAGCAGCCGTCGACAGGGTGAGGACGAGCAGTACTTC. The V call is TRBV5-6, the J call TRBJ2-7, with 7 bases that match TRBD1. Germline CDR1 and CDR2: SGHDT and YYEEEE. This CDR3 has 14 residues. Trimming at V came to 4 bases and at J to 5 bases, leaving 9 bases not matched to a gene.

V gene TRBV27 combines with J gene TRBJ2-7; maybe TRBD1 (5 bases). Trimming cost V 6 bases and J 0 bases, with 9 bases left between them. The length of the CDR3 is 13 residues. The germline CDR1 and CDR2 sequences are MNHEY and SMNVEV (reference sequence). This CDR3 is CASSTGYSYEQYF. The CDR3 coding sequence is TGTGCCAGCAGCACAGGTTACTCCTACGAGCAGTACTTC.

This clone was counted only a few times. As DNA, the CDR3 is TGTGCCAGTAGTTCCGCCGGGACAGGGAAAGTTGGTGGCTACACCTTC. This encodes CASSSAGTGKVGGYTF. The chain joins TRBV19 to TRBJ1-2; 9 positions match TRBD1. The CDR3 has 16 residues. With 5 bases clipped from V and 7 bases from J, the junction kept 14 bases outside the gene matches. Germline values: CDR1 LNHDA, CDR2 SQIVND (reference sequence). Full variable domain (remainder filled in from reference TRBV19 and TRBJ1-2): DGGITQSPKYLFRKEGQNVTLSCEQNLNHDAMYWYRQDPGQGLRLIYYSQIVNDFQKGDIAEGYSVSREKKESFPLTVTSAQKNPTAFYLCASSSAGTGKVGGYTFGSGTRLTVV.

J is TRBJ2-1 and V is TRBV5-5, with 8 nucleotides matching TRBD2. Germline trimming cut 5 bases from V and 0 bases from J; bases unmatched to any gene: 7. CDR1 SGHKS and CDR2 YYEKEE come from the germline V gene (reference sequence). The CDR3 extends over 16 amino acids. The CDR3 sequence: CASRIFSGSSYNEQFF. The CDR3 DNA follows: TGTGCCAGCAGAATATTCAGCGGGAGCTCCTACAATGAGCAGTTCTTC.

The chain joins TRBV6-4 to TRBJ1-2; D possibly corresponds to TRBD1 (6 bases). Germline V gene lookup returns CDR1 MRHNA and CDR2 SNTAGT. CDR3 length equals 15 residues. With 4 bases removed from V and 8 bases from J, the gap between germline ends came to 20 bases. In nucleotides, the CDR3 is TGTGCCAGCAGTGCAAGAGGACAGCGATTTTCGGGCTACACCTTC. Protein: CASSARGQRFSGYTF.

This rearrangement joins TRBV29-1 to TRBJ2-3; 7 positions match TRBD2. Germline V gene sequence: CDR1 SQVTM, CDR2 ANQGSEA. Trimming at V came to 1 base and at J to 0 bases, leaving 7 bases not matched to a gene. The CDR3 consists of 16 residues. The CDR3 region has the DNA TGCAGCGTTGAAGGAGTAGCGGGTTCTAGCACAGATACGCAGTATTTT. Its protein product is CSVEGVAGSSTDTQYF.

The chain couples TRBV2 to TRBJ2-5; 8 bases are a match to TRBD1. This CDR3 has 14 amino acids. V shed 7 bases, J shed 1 base, and the junction held 5 bases outside the gene matches. Germline loops: CDR1 SNHLY, CDR2 FYNNEI. CDR3 protein: CASTPDRAQETQYF. In DNA, the CDR3 is TGTGCCAGCACCCCGGACAGGGCCCAAGAGACCCAGTACTTC.

The V gene is TRBV5-1, the J gene TRBJ2-2; perhaps TRBD2 as D (5 bases). Germline V gene data show CDR1 as SGHRS and CDR2 as YFSETQ. V gave up 4 bases and J gave up 2 bases, with 15 bases separating them. The CDR3 spans 16 residues. CDR3 sequence reads: CASSPIGAANTGELFF. DNA of the CDR3: TGCGCCAGCAGCCCCATTGGAGCGGCTAACACCGGGGAGCTGTTTTTT.